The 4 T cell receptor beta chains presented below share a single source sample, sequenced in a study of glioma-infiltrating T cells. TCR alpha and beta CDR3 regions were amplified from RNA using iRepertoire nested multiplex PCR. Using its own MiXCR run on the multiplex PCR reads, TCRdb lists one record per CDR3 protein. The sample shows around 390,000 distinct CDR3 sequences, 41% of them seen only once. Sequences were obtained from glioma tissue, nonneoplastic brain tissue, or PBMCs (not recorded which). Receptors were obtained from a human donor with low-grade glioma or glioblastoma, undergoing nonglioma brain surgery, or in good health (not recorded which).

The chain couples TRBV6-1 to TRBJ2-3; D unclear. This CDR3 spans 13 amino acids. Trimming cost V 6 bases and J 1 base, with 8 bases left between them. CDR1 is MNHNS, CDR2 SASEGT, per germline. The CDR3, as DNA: TGTGCCAGCAGACCACCTGGCACAGATACGCAGTATTTT. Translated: CASRPPGTDTQYF.

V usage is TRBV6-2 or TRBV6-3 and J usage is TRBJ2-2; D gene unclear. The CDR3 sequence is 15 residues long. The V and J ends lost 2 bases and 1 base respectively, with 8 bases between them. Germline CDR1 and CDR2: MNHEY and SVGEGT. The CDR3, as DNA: TGTGCCAGCAGTTACGACACTCAGAACACCGGGGAGCTGTTTTTT. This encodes CASSYDTQNTGELFF.

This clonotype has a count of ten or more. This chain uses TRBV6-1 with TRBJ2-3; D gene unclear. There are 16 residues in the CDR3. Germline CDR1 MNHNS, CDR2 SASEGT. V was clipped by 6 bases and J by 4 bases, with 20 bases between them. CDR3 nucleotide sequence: TGTGCCAGCAGATCACCGGGTCCCCATCCCCCAGATACGCAGTATTTT. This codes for CASRSPGPHPPDTQYF.

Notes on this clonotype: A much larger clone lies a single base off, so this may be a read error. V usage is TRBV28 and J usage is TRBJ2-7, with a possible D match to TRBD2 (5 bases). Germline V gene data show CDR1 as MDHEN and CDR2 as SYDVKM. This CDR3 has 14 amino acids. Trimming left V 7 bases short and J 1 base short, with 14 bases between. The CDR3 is CASIFLAQSYEQYF. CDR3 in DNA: TGTGCCAGCATTTTTCTAGCCCAGTCCTACGAGCAGTACTTC.